Each of the 28 T cell receptor beta chains below was sequenced from the same sample in a study of T cells after yellow fever vaccination. MiXCR, applied by TCRdb to the 5' RACE reads, yields one record per CDR3 protein. The table shows 500,000 to 700,000 distinct CDR3 sequences, with roughly 21% occurring only once. This specimen consisted of PBMCs, obtained 15 days after the yellow fever booster vaccination. Source of these receptors: a man younger than 40 who received the YFV17D yellow fever vaccine.

The gene calls are TRBV29-1 and TRBJ2-1; 10 nucleotides match TRBD1. Trimming cost V 5 bases and J 2 bases; bases outside gene matches: 6. Germline V lookup: CDR1 SQVTM, CDR2 ANQGSEA. The CDR3 has 15 amino acids. This CDR3 reads CSVSQGTGAYNEQFF. DNA for the CDR3: TGCAGCGTTTCCCAAGGGACAGGGGCCTACAATGAGCAGTTCTTC.

The CDR3 here is CASSGKDLLTGNEQFF. The DNA of the CDR3 is TGCGCCAGCAGCGGGAAGGATCTATTAACAGGGAATGAGCAGTTCTTC. J is TRBJ2-1 and V is TRBV5-1; D is possibly TRBD1 (6 bases). The CDR3 loop spans 16 amino acids. CDR1 SGHRS and CDR2 YFSETQ come from the germline V gene. The germline V and J ends were trimmed by 4 bases and 7 bases, with 21 bases remaining between them.

The V call is TRBV20-1, the J call TRBJ2-1; 7 positions match TRBD2. V dropped 7 bases and J dropped 6; count of bases not matched to a gene: 9. Per the germline V gene, CDR1 is DFQATT and CDR2 is SNEGSKA (reference sequence). This CDR3 comprises 13 residues. CDR3: CSGKAGPPNEQFF. The CDR3 DNA reads as TGCAGTGGGAAAGCGGGACCCCCCAATGAGCAGTTCTTC.

As for this clonotype: The junction and the germline gene differ at one end; a read error may be behind it. The chain links TRBV20-1 to TRBJ2-1, with D possibly matching TRBD2 (5 bases). Germline CDR1 and CDR2: DFQATT and SNEGSKA (reference sequence). The CDR3 covers 11 residues. CDR3 protein: CSARVSGEPFF. Here the CDR3 DNA reads TGCAGTGCTAGAGTAAGCGGTGAGCCGTTCTTC.

This clonotype was observed at least ten times. This chain joins TRBV6-1 and TRBJ2-3; 7 nucleotides match TRBD2. Germline assignment: CDR1 MNHNS and CDR2 SASEGT. The CDR3 extends over 14 amino acids. After removal of 8 bases from V and 0 bases from J, the junction contained 5 bases not matched to a gene. The CDR3 coding sequence is TGTGCCAGCGGGAGGGCAGGTAGCACAGATACGCAGTATTTT. Translation: CASGRAGSTDTQYF.

This clonotype was counted a few times. The chain uses TRBV6-2 or TRBV6-3 and TRBJ2-5; D unclear. The germline V gene has CDR1 MNHEY and CDR2 SVGEGT. V was clipped by 0 bases and J by 7 bases, with 21 bases between them. This CDR3 spans 17 amino acids. CDR3 in amino acids: CASSYSNAAEYQWTQYF. In DNA form, the CDR3 reads TGTGCCAGCAGTTACTCGAACGCTGCGGAATATCAGTGGACCCAGTACTTC.

As DNA, the CDR3 is TGTGCCAGCACTCCCTACGGGGGGGATACGCAGTATTTT. It encodes CASTPYGGDTQYF. This rearrangement joins TRBV6-6 to TRBJ2-3; 7 bases match TRBD2. Unmatched junction bases numbered 7, after V lost 7 bases and J lost 6 bases. This CDR3 is built from 13 residues. Germline CDR1 reads MNHNY; CDR2 reads SVGAGI (reference sequence).

This chain uses TRBV20-1 with TRBJ2-1; 7 bases are shared with TRBD2. The CDR3 runs to 17 residues. Germline V gene data show CDR1 as DFQATT and CDR2 as SNEGSKA (reference sequence). Unmatched junction bases numbered 18, after V lost 0 bases and J lost 10 bases. Written as DNA, the CDR3 is TGCAGTGCTAGAGATCAAAGTGCGGCTAGCGGTAACCGGGAGCAGTTCTTC. Its translation: CSARDQSAASGNREQFF.

The J gene is TRBJ2-7, the V gene TRBV19, with 7 bases aligning to TRBD2. This CDR3 has 14 amino acids. Germline V gene data show CDR1 as LNHDA and CDR2 as SQIVND (reference sequence). The V gene end was trimmed by 6 bases and the J gene end by 5 bases; junction bases not matched to a gene: 10. CDR3 loop: CASSHGLVFNEQYF. The CDR3 coding sequence is TGTGCCAGTAGCCACGGACTAGTGTTCAACGAGCAGTACTTC.

This chain uses TRBV9 with TRBJ2-7, with D perhaps matching TRBD2 (5 bases). Germline V CDR1 and CDR2: SGDLS, YYNGEE. CDR3 length equals 14 residues. V dropped 2 bases and J dropped 0 bases, with 9 bases sitting between them. CDR3 in amino acids: CASSVGSNSYEQYF. The CDR3 region has the DNA TGTGCCAGCAGCGTGGGGAGCAACTCCTACGAGCAGTACTTC.

This rearrangement joins TRBV12-3 or TRBV12-4 to TRBJ1-5; D is possibly TRBD1 (5 bases). CDR3 length: 14 amino acids. The V gene lost 5 bases and the J gene lost 1 base, with 9 bases spanning the gap. CDR3 DNA: TGTGCCAGCAGTGGGGGGACGAGCAATCAGCCCCAGCATTTT. Translating gives CASSGGTSNQPQHF.

The chain uses TRBV7-9 and TRBJ2-7; D is possibly TRBD1 (5 bases). V was clipped by 0 bases and J by 6 bases, with 12 bases between them. The germline CDR1 and CDR2 sequences are SEHNR and FQNEAQ (reference sequence). The CDR3 length is 14 residues. DNA of the CDR3: TGTGCCAGCAGCTTAGCGTCAGGAAGGGGCGAGCAGTACTTC. It encodes CASSLASGRGEQYF.

The chain links TRBV9 to TRBJ2-7; 7 bases agree with TRBD2. V lost 0 bases to trimming and J lost 6 bases; unmatched junction nucleotides: 6. The CDR3 runs 14 residues. Germline V CDR1 and CDR2: SGDLS, YYNGEE. CDR3 protein: CASSVEPGGGEQYF. The CDR3, as DNA: TGTGCCAGCAGCGTAGAGCCGGGAGGCGGCGAGCAGTACTTC.

The rearrangement joins TRBV19 to TRBJ2-1, with 10 bases that match TRBD2. Germline CDR1 is LNHDA and CDR2 is SQIVND (reference sequence). The CDR3 runs to 17 residues. The V gene end was trimmed by 0 bases and the J gene end by 8 bases; junction bases not matched to a gene: 10. In DNA form, the CDR3 reads TGTGCCAGTAGTATAGATCAGAGGCTAGCGGGAGAGGATGAGCAGTTCTTC. It yields the protein CASSIDQRLAGEDEQFF.

This clonotype came up a few times. V is TRBV20-1 and J is TRBJ2-7, with TRBD2 identical over 11 bases. Germline V gives CDR1 DFQATT, CDR2 SNEGSKA (reference sequence). V gave up 0 bases and J gave up 0 bases; unmatched junction bases: 1. This CDR3 is 15 amino acids long. CDR3: CSARDGTSGSYEQYF. CDR3 coding DNA: TGCAGTGCTAGAGACGGGACTAGCGGCTCCTACGAGCAGTACTTC.

V gene TRBV12-3 or TRBV12-4 combines with J gene TRBJ1-6, with a weak D call TRBD1 (6 bases). Trimming left V 0 bases short and J 7 bases short, with 10 bases between. The CDR3 sequence is 15 residues long. The CDR3: CASSLAWTANSPLHF. CDR3 bases: TGTGCCAGCAGTTTAGCCTGGACAGCAAATTCACCCCTCCACTTT.

The V call is TRBV12-3 or TRBV12-4, the J call TRBJ2-3; the D is unclear. The CDR3 runs 12 residues. With 5 bases removed from V and 10 bases from J, the gap between germline ends came to 13 bases. Here the CDR3 reads CASSTTRWAQYF. Written as DNA, the CDR3 is TGTGCCAGCAGTACGACCCGGTGGGCGCAGTATTTT.

The genes are TRBV20-1 and TRBJ1-1; 7 positions agree with TRBD1. Germline V gene lookup returns CDR1 DFQATT and CDR2 SNEGSKA (reference sequence). Losses at the gene ends were 6 bases for V and 2 bases for J; bases not matched to a gene: 9. The CDR3 has 14 amino acids. CDR3 bases: TGCAGTGCACCCCGGACAGGAGGAAACACTGAAGCTTTCTTT. It codes for CSAPRTGGNTEAFF.

As for this clonotype: This clone may be a read error of a much larger clone one base away. This sequence joins TRBV2 and TRBJ1-2; D is undetermined. Germline CDR1 reads SNHLY; CDR2 reads FYNNEI. Trimming left V 2 bases short and J 4 bases short, with 8 bases between. The CDR3 runs 13 residues. The CDR3 protein is CASSESETYGYTF. The CDR3 DNA sequence: TGTGCCAGCAGTGAATCGGAGACCTATGGCTACACCTTC.

The chain carries TRBV3-1 and TRBJ1-1, with TRBD1 as a possible D gene (6 bases). CDR3 size: 15 residues. Germline lookup yields CDR1 LGHDT and CDR2 YNNKEL (reference sequence). With 5 bases removed from V and 2 bases from J, the gap between germline ends came to 15 bases. The CDR3 DNA is TGTGCCAGCAGCTTCACGGACAGACCTAACACTGAAGCTTTCTTT. Its translation is CASSFTDRPNTEAFF.

The chain carries TRBV5-1 and TRBJ2-4; D might be TRBD1 (6 bases). CDR3 length equals 14 residues. The germline gives CDR1 SGHRS, CDR2 YFSETQ. V shed 3 bases and J shed 5 bases, with 12 bases lying between them. The CDR3, as DNA: TGCGCCAGCAGCTCTCAGGGGCTGCAAAACATTCAGTACTTC. Translated: CASSSQGLQNIQYF.

This clonotype has only a few counts. The chain uses TRBV5-5 and TRBJ2-2; possibly TRBD2 for D (5 bases). V shed 6 bases and J shed 2 bases, with 8 bases lying between them. From germline, CDR1 is SGHKS and CDR2 YYEKEE (reference sequence). This CDR3 spans 13 amino acids. This CDR3 is CASTRTNTGELFF. The CDR3 nucleotides read TGTGCCAGCACCCGGACTAACACCGGGGAGCTGTTTTTT.

This chain connects TRBV24-1 to TRBJ2-5; D gene unclear. CDR1 is KGHDR, CDR2 SFDVKD, per germline. The length of the CDR3 is 13 residues. The germline V and J ends were trimmed by 7 bases and 4 bases, with 12 bases remaining between them. The CDR3 DNA is TGTGCCACCAGCCCTGGCGCCAGAGAGACCCAGTACTTC. The encoded protein is CATSPGARETQYF.

Only a few counts were recorded for this clonotype. The chain uses TRBV10-2 and TRBJ2-2; 8 bases are shared with TRBD2. Trimming removed 7 bases from V and 2 bases from J; junction bases left unmatched: 6. Germline CDR1 is WSHSY and CDR2 is SAAADI. This CDR3 has 15 amino acids. CDR3: CASKLAEINTGELFF. CDR3 DNA: TGCGCCAGCAAACTAGCGGAAATCAACACCGGGGAGCTGTTTTTT.

The chain uses TRBV29-1 and TRBJ2-7; 13 bases align to TRBD2. The CDR3 spans 14 residues. Germline trimming cut 5 bases from V and 3 bases from J; bases unmatched to any gene: 4. CDR1 and CDR2 (germline): SQVTM, ANQGSEA. In DNA form, the CDR3 reads TGCAGCGTTAGGACTAGCGGGAGAGTCTACGAGCAGTACTTC. Translating it yields CSVRTSGRVYEQYF.

V gene TRBV7-2 combines with J gene TRBJ1-6; maybe TRBD1 (6 bases). Per germline, CDR1 SGHTA and CDR2 FQGNSA. Trimming stripped 5 bases from V and 7 bases from J, with 12 bases between. CDR3 size: 14 residues. CDR3 region: CASSRLDRNSPLHF. DNA of the CDR3: TGTGCCAGCAGCCGTTTGGACAGAAATTCACCCCTCCACTTT.

This CDR3 reads CASSAEINQPQHF. The DNA for the CDR3 is TGTGCCAGCAGCGCAGAGATCAATCAGCCCCAGCATTTT. The rearrangement joins TRBV6-4 to TRBJ1-5; D is ambiguous. V was clipped by 6 bases and J by 3 bases, with 9 bases between them. From germline, CDR1 is MRHNA and CDR2 SNTAGT. This CDR3 has 13 amino acids.

This clonotype was picked up a small number of times. V and J are TRBV20-1 and TRBJ2-5; maybe TRBD2 (6 bases). This CDR3 is 13 amino acids long. Deletions cut 6 bases from V and 7 bases from J, with 18 bases between. Germline V gene lookup returns CDR1 DFQATT and CDR2 SNEGSKA (reference sequence). CDR3 sequence: CSALTTLEGTQYF. CDR3 DNA: TGCAGTGCGCTGACTACCCTGGAGGGGACCCAGTACTTC.